This TCR beta chain was found in a study of tumor T cells in aggressive B-cell lymphoma (dated 2017 in TCRdb). In the case of this clone: Its antigen specificity is not known. Per-base quality was not reported, and no clone a single base away is much larger than it.

Library prep was done by the immunoSEQ multiplex PCR assay. Drawn from immuneACCESS, this table holds only the in-frame rearrangements with V and J called that TCRdb kept. Clones are partly lost; checked studies trace under half to an unresolved V gene and leave the rest unexplained. Across this sample there are around 2,600 clones, with approximately 80% seen only once. The ten largest clones take up approximately 12% of the sample. Source material: tumor tissue. The receptor's source is an adult with diffuse large B cell lymphoma.

The DNA reads TGTGCCAGCAGTTTGGCCGACGGGACAGGGAGGGAAAAACTGTTTTTT. It is translated as CASSLADGTGREKLFF. The sequence is built from TRBV27 and TRBJ1-4, and 9 junctional nucleotides match TRBD1. Reading the germline V gene (reference sequence) gives CDR1 MNHEY and CDR2 SMNVEV. Relative to germline, V is missing 3 bases and J is missing 8 bases, with 10 bases of the junction outside any gene match. CDR3 length: 16 amino acids, cysteine to phenylalanine. Of the read, only the CDR3 DNA is kept; its 48 bases are in frame from base 1.